This TCR beta chain stems from a study of memory CD4+ T cells and cytomegalovirus serostatus. The method was immunoSEQ multiplex PCR; TCRdb's version includes in-frame clones alone and lacks a portion of them. The data show some 45,000 clones, 60% to 80% seen once. The sort gate was single viable CD3+CD4+CD8-CD45RO+ cells for memory CD4+ T cells. J was trimmed by 6 bases and V by 4 bases; bases with no gene match: 11. In germline, CDR1 is LGHNA, CDR2 YNFKEQ. The length of the CDR3 is 15 residues. The specimen was memory CD4+ T cells from blood. The chain uses TRBV4-2 and TRBJ2-7; 8 bases are a match to TRBD1. The clonotype originates from an adult in good health and CMV-seropositive. The DNA for the CDR3 is TGTGCCAGCAGCCCGACCCTAGACAGGGGAGGCGAGCAGTACTTC. Translation gives CASSPTLDRGGEQYF.